The clone carrying this T cell receptor (beta chain) was counted only a few times. What it binds is unknown. The sample comes from a study of response to subunit inactivated influenza vaccine. General study results and limits: The authors suggested that few new T cells are recruited per seasonal influenza vaccination.

One entry per CDR3 protein, called by TCRdb with MiXCR from the RT-PCR reads. In the table there are roughly 650,000 distinct CDR3 sequences, about 15% of which are singletons. Germline CDR1 and CDR2: SGHDN and FVKESK. There are 14 residues in the CDR3. J gave up 3 bases and V 2 bases, and 3 bases lay outside the gene matches. The J gene is TRBJ2-7, the V gene TRBV14; 8 nucleotides line up with TRBD1. Source: PBMCs from blood, taken 14 to 15 days before vaccination. The TCR comes from a man in his forties or fifties who received an inactivated influenza vaccine. CDR3 sequence: CASSQWTGIYEQYF. The DNA for the CDR3 is TGTGCCAGCAGCCAATGGACAGGGATCTACGAGCAGTACTTC.